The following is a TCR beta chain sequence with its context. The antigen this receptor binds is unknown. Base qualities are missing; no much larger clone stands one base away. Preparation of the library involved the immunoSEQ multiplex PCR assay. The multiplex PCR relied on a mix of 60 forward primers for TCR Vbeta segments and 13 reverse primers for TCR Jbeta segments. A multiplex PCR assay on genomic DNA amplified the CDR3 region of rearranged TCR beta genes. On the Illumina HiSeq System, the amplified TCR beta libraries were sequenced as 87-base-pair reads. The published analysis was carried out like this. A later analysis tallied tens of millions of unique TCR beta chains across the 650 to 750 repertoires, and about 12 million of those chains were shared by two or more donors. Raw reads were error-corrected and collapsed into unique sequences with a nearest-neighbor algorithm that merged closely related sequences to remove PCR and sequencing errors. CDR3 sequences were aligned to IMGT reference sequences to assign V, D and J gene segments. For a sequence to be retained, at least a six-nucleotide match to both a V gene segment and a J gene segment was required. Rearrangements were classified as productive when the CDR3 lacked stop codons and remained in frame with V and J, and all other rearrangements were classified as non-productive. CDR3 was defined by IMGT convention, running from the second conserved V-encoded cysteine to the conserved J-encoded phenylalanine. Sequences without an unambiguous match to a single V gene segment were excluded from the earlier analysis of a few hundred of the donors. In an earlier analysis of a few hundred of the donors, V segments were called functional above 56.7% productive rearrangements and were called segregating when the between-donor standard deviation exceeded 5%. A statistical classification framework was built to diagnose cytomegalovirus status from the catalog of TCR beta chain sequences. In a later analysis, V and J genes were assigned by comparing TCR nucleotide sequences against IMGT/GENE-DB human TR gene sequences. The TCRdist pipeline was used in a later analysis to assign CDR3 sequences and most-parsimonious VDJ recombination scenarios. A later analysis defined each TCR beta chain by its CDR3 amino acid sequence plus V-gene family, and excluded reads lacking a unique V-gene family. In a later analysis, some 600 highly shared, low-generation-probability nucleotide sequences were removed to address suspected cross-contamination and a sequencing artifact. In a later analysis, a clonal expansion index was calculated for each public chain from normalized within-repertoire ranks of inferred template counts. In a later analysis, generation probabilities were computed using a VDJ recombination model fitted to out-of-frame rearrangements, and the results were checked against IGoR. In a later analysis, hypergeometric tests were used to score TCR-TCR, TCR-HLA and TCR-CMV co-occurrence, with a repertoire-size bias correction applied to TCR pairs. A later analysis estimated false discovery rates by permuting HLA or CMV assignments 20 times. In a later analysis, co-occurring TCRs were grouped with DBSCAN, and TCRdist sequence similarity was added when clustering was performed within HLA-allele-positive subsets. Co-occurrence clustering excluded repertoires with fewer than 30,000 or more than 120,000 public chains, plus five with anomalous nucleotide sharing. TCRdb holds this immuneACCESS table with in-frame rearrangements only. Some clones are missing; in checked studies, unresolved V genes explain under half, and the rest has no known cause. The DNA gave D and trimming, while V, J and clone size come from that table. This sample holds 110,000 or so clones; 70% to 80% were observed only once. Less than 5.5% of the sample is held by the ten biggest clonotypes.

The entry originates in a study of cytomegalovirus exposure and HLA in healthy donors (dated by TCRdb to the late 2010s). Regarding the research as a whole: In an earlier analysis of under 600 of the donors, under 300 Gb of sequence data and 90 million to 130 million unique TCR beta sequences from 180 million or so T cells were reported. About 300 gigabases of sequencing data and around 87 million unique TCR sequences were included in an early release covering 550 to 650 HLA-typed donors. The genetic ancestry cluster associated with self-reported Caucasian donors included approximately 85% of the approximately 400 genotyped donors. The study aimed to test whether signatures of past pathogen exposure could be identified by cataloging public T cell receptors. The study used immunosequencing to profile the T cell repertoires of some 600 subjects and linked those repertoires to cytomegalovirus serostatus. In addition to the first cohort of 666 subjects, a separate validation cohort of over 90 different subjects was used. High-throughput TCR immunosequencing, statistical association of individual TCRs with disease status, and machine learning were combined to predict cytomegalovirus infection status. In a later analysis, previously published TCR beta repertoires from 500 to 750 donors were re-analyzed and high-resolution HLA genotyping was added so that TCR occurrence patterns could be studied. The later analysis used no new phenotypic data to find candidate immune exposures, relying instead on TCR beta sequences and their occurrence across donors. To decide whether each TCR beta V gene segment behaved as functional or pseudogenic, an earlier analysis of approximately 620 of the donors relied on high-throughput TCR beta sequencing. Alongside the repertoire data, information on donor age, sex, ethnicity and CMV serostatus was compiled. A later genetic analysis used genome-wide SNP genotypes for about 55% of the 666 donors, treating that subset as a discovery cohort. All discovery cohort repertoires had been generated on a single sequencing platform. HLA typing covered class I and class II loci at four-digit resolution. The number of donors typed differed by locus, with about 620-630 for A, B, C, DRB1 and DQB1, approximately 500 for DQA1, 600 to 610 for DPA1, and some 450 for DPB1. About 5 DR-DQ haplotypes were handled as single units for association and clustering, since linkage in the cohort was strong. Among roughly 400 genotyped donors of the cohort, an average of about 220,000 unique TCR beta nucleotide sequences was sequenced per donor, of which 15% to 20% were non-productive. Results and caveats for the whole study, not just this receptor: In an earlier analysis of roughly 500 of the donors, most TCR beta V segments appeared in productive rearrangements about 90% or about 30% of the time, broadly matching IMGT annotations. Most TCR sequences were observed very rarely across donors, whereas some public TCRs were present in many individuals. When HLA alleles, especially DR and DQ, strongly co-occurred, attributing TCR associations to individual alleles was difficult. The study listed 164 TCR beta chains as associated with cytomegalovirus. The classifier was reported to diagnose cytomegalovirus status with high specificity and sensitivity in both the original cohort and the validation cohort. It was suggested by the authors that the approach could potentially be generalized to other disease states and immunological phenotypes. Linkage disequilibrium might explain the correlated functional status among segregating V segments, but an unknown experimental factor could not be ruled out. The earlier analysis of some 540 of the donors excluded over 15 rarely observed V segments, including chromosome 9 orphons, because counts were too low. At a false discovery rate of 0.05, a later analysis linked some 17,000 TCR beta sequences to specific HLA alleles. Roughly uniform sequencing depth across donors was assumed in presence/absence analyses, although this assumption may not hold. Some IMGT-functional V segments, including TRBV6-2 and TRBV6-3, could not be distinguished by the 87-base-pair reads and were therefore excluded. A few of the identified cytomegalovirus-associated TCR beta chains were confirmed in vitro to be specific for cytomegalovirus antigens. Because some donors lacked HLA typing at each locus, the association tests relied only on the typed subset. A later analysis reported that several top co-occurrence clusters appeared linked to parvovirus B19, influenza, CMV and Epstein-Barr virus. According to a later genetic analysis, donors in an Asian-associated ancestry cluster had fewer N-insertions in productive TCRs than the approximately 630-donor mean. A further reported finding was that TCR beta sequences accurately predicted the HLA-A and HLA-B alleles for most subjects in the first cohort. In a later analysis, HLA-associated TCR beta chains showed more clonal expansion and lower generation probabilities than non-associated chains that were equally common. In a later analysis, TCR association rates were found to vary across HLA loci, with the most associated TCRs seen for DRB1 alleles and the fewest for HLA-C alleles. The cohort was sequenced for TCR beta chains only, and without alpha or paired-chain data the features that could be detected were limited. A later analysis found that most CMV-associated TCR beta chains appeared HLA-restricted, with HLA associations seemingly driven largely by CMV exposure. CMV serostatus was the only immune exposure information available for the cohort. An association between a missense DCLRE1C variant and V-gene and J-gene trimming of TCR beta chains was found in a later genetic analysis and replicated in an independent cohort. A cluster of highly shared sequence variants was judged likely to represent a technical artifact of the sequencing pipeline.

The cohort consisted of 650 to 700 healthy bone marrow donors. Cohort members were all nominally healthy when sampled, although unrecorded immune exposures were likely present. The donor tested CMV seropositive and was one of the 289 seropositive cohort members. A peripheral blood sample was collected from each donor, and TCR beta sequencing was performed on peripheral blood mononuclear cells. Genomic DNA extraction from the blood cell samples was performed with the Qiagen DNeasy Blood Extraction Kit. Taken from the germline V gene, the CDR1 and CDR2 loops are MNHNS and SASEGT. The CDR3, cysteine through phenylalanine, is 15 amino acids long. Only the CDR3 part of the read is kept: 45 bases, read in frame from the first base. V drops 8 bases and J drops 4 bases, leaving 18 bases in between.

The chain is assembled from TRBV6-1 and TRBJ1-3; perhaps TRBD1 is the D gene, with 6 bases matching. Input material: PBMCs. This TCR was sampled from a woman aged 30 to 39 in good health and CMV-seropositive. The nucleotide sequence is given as TGTGCCAGCCTTATGAGCTTAGGGGGAGGAAACACCATATATTTT. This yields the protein CASLMSLGGGNTIYF.